Listed below are T cell receptor beta chains from one sample, sequenced in a study of T cells in tuberculosis. Libraries were prepared by immunoSEQ multiplex PCR; TCRdb keeps only in-frame clonotypes and omits some of them. The table includes 40,000 to 50,000 clones, 95% detected once. The sequenced sample was PBMCs. All receptors derive from a donor between 5 and 29 years old with latent tuberculosis or without tuberculosis infection. CDR3s include the opening cysteine and the closing phenylalanine or tryptophan. D genes are given only for firm matches. Clone size appears in some rows only: once, few, many, or a class for an expanded clone.

CDR3: CASSTRSKRGDYNEQFF
DNA: TGTGCCAGCAGTACCCGGAGTAAGCGGGGCGATTACAATGAGCAGTTCTTC
J: TRBJ2-1
D: TRBD2
V: TRBV27
size: .

CDR3: CASSAPAGDNSPLHF
DNA: TGTGCCAGCAGTGCCCCGGCAGGGGATAATTCACCCCTCCACTTT
J: TRBJ1-6
D: .
V: TRBV25-1
size: .

CDR3: CASSPGQGTGGNQPQHF
DNA: TGTGCCAGCAGCCCGGGACAGGGAACAGGGGGCAATCAGCCCCAGCATTTT
J: TRBJ1-5
D: TRBD1
V: TRBV7-9
size: .

CDR3: CASSVNPGTGDTQYF
DNA: TGTGCCAGCAGCGTAAATCCCGGGACAGGGGATACGCAGTATTTT
J: TRBJ2-3
D: TRBD1
V: TRBV9
size: .

CDR3: CASSVGGLNTGELFF
DNA: TGTGCCAGCAGCGTAGGAGGGTTGAACACCGGGGAGCTGTTTTTT
J: TRBJ2-2
D: .
V: TRBV9
size: .

CDR3: CASSPGYGYTF
DNA: TGTGCCAGCAGTCCAGGCTATGGCTACACCTTC
J: TRBJ1-2
D: .
V: TRBV7-7
size: .

CDR3: CASSLGRIRVDGYTF
DNA: TGTGCCAGCAGCTTAGGAAGGATCAGGGTAGATGGCTACACCTTC
J: TRBJ1-2
D: .
V: TRBV11-2
size: few

CDR3: CASTAGANQPQHF
DNA: TGTGCCAGCACCGCGGGGGCCAATCAGCCCCAGCATTTT
J: TRBJ1-5
D: .
V: TRBV25-1
size: once

CDR3: CASSGTGDSNTEAFF
DNA: TGCGCCAGCAGCGGGACAGGGGATTCGAACACTGAAGCTTTCTTT
J: TRBJ1-1
D: TRBD1
V: TRBV5-1
size: .

CDR3: CASSLDRGLPTNYGYTF
DNA: TGTGCCAGCAGTCTGGACAGGGGATTACCAACTAATTATGGCTACACCTTC
J: TRBJ1-2
D: TRBD1
V: TRBV28
size: .

CDR3: CASSLFRGWSYEQYF
DNA: TGTGCCAGCAGCTTATTCAGGGGGTGGTCCTACGAGCAGTACTTC
J: TRBJ2-7
D: TRBD1
V: TRBV7-2
size: .

CDR3: CASSLAGSYGYTF
DNA: TGTGCCAGCAGTTTAGCGGGGTCCTATGGCTACACCTTC
J: TRBJ1-2
D: .
V: TRBV27
size: .

CDR3: CALRPGQGTYEQYF
DNA: TGTGCCTTAAGGCCGGGACAGGGGACCTACGAGCAGTACTTC
J: TRBJ2-7
D: TRBD1
V: TRBV30
size: .

CDR3: CASTSGLAGAGELFF
DNA: TGTGCCAGCACCTCAGGACTAGCCGGGGCCGGGGAGCTGTTTTTT
J: TRBJ2-2
D: TRBD2
V: TRBV27
size: .

CDR3: CSAGGGPNTEAFF
DNA: TGCAGCGCTGGGGGAGGACCGAACACTGAAGCTTTCTTT
J: TRBJ1-1
D: .
V: TRBV29-1
size: .

CDR3: CASSLDRSGAGNTIYF
DNA: TGTGCCAGCAGCTTAGATCGTTCGGGGGCTGGAAACACCATATATTTT
J: TRBJ1-3
D: .
V: TRBV11-2
size: .

CDR3: CASSLMTGDSPLHF
DNA: TGTGCCAGCAGCTTGATGACAGGGGATTCACCCCTCCACTTT
J: TRBJ1-6
D: TRBD1
V: TRBV27
size: .

CDR3: CASGQGVGGSYGYTF
DNA: TGTGCCAGTGGCCAGGGAGTAGGGGGATCGTATGGCTACACCTTC
J: TRBJ1-2
D: .
V: TRBV19
size: .

CDR3: CASSLEPGDGYTF
DNA: TGTGCCAGCAGCTTGGAACCCGGGGATGGCTACACCTTC
J: TRBJ1-2
D: .
V: TRBV5-5
size: .

CDR3: CAIRGGETQYF
DNA: TGTGCCATCAGAGGGGGTGAGACCCAGTACTTC
J: TRBJ2-5
D: .
V: TRBV10-3
size: .

CDR3: CASSPNRRSNQPQHF
DNA: TGTGCCAGCTCACCCAACAGGAGAAGCAATCAGCCCCAGCATTTT
J: TRBJ1-5
D: .
V: TRBV18
size: once

CDR3: CSVEVTEDYEQYF
DNA: TGCAGCGTTGAAGTGACCGAGGACTACGAGCAGTACTTC
J: TRBJ2-7
D: .
V: TRBV29-1
size: .

CDR3: CSVERQILNTEAFF
DNA: TGCAGCGTCGAACGACAGATCCTAAACACTGAAGCTTTCTTT
J: TRBJ1-1
D: .
V: TRBV29-1
size: .

CDR3: CASSGLGTPLRGDTQYF
DNA: TGTGCCAGCAGTGGACTCGGGACTCCACTTCGAGGGGATACGCAGTATTTT
J: TRBJ2-3
D: .
V: TRBV2
size: .

CDR3: CASSQRPTTGFAPRGYGYTF
DNA: TGCGCCAGCAGCCAACGGCCGACGACAGGGTTCGCACCCAGGGGCTATGGCTACACCTTC
J: TRBJ1-2
D: TRBD1
V: TRBV4-1
size: .

CDR3: CASSLGTLRTQYF
DNA: TGCGCCAGCAGCTTGGGAACTCTGCGTACGCAGTATTTT
J: TRBJ2-3
D: .
V: TRBV5-1
size: .

CDR3: CARNHPQSRDRGQETQYF
DNA: TGCGCCAGAAACCATCCCCAAAGTCGGGACAGGGGGCAAGAGACCCAGTACTTC
J: TRBJ2-5
D: TRBD1
V: TRBV4-1
size: .

CDR3: CASSWGPTGRHEQYF
DNA: TGTGCCAGCAGCTGGGGGCCGACAGGGCGCCACGAGCAGTACTTC
J: TRBJ2-7
D: .
V: TRBV21-1
size: .

CDR3: CSGMGQGGPEAFF
DNA: TGCAGCGGAATGGGACAGGGCGGGCCTGAAGCTTTCTTT
J: TRBJ1-1
D: TRBD1
V: TRBV29-1
size: .

CDR3: CAWTTTGGLVQPQHF
DNA: TGTGCCTGGACTACTACAGGGGGCCTGGTTCAGCCCCAGCATTTT
J: TRBJ1-5
D: TRBD1
V: TRBV30
size: .

CDR3: CASSLDSGSSYNSPLHF
DNA: TGTGCCAGTAGTTTGGACAGCGGGAGCTCCTATAATTCACCCCTCCACTTT
J: TRBJ1-6
D: .
V: TRBV19
size: .

CDR3: CAWSPLGDKISHEQYF
DNA: TGTGCCTGGAGCCCTCTGGGGGACAAAATTTCCCACGAGCAGTACTTC
J: TRBJ2-7
D: .
V: TRBV30
size: .

CDR3: CASSTGTGVATNEKLFF
DNA: TGTGCCAGCAGCACCGGGACAGGGGTCGCAACTAATGAAAAACTGTTTTTT
J: TRBJ1-4
D: TRBD1
V: TRBV7-9
size: .

CDR3: CATSGTSGGATGELFF
DNA: TGTGCCACCAGCGGGACTAGCGGGGGGGCGACCGGGGAGCTGTTTTTT
J: TRBJ2-2
D: TRBD2
V: TRBV15
size: .

CDR3: CASSTLAGGTDTQYF
DNA: TGTGCCAGCAGCACACTAGCGGGGGGCACAGATACGCAGTATTTT
J: TRBJ2-3
D: TRBD2
V: TRBV7-3
size: .

CDR3: CASSFGQIVYGYTF
DNA: TGCGCCAGCAGCTTTGGACAGATTGTATATGGCTACACCTTC
J: TRBJ1-2
D: .
V: TRBV5-1
size: .

CDR3: CASSVDPGQGHPADTQYF
DNA: TGTGCCAGCAGCGTAGACCCCGGACAGGGCCATCCGGCAGATACGCAGTATTTT
J: TRBJ2-3
D: TRBD1
V: TRBV9
size: .

CDR3: CASSLPPGGREEQYF
DNA: TGCGCCAGCAGCTTGCCCCCCGGGGGGCGAGAGGAGCAGTACTTC
J: TRBJ2-7
D: .
V: TRBV5-1
size: .

CDR3: CASSLEKLPSTEAFF
DNA: TGTGCCAGCAGCTTAGAGAAACTCCCGTCGACTGAAGCTTTCTTT
J: TRBJ1-1
D: .
V: TRBV7-9
size: .

CDR3: CASSGDRPNYGYTF
DNA: TGTGCCAGCAGCGGGGACAGGCCTAACTATGGCTACACCTTC
J: TRBJ1-2
D: TRBD1
V: TRBV6-5
size: .

CDR3: CAISESGSGFLYTGELFF
DNA: TGTGCCATCAGTGAGTCTGGTTCGGGGTTCTTGTACACCGGGGAGCTGTTTTTT
J: TRBJ2-2
D: .
V: TRBV10-3
size: .

CDR3: CASSLGDSPRGNEQFF
DNA: TGCGCCAGCAGCTTGGGAGACAGTCCTAGGGGCAATGAGCAGTTCTTC
J: TRBJ2-1
D: .
V: TRBV5-1
size: .

CDR3: CAWSVLLNIQYF
DNA: TGTGCCTGGAGTGTCCTTTTAAACATTCAGTACTTC
J: TRBJ2-4
D: .
V: TRBV30
size: .

CDR3: CASSSGQGVDEQYF
DNA: TGTGCCAGCAGCTCAGGACAGGGGGTCGACGAGCAGTACTTC
J: TRBJ2-7
D: TRBD1
V: TRBV7-2
size: once

CDR3: CACTGTEAFF
DNA: TGTGCCTGTACAGGTACTGAAGCTTTCTTT
J: TRBJ1-1
D: .
V: TRBV30
size: .

CDR3: CASSLGQGWWNEQFF
DNA: TGTGCCAGCAGCCTTGGGCAGGGGTGGTGGAATGAGCAGTTCTTC
J: TRBJ2-1
D: .
V: TRBV21-1
size: .

CDR3: CASSIRQGYEQYF
DNA: TGTGCCAGTAGTATTAGGCAGGGCTACGAGCAGTACTTC
J: TRBJ2-7
D: .
V: TRBV19
size: .

CDR3: CASSIGSGTGGTEAFF
DNA: TGTGCCAGTAGTATTGGGTCTGGGACAGGGGGCACTGAAGCTTTCTTT
J: TRBJ1-1
D: TRBD1
V: TRBV19
size: .

CDR3: CATSNRGSYNEQFF
DNA: TGTGCCACCAGCAACCGGGGGTCCTACAATGAGCAGTTCTTC
J: TRBJ2-1
D: .
V: TRBV15
size: once

CDR3: CASTKDREGGYTF
DNA: TGTGCCAGCACCAAGGACAGGGAGGGTGGCTACACCTTC
J: TRBJ1-2
D: TRBD1
V: TRBV7-9
size: .

CDR3: CAWRRESNQPQHF
DNA: TGTGCCTGGAGGCGGGAGAGCAATCAGCCCCAGCATTTT
J: TRBJ1-5
D: .
V: TRBV30
size: .

CDR3: CSIVQGVNQPQHF
DNA: TGCAGCATAGTTCAGGGGGTCAATCAGCCCCAGCATTTT
J: TRBJ1-5
D: TRBD1
V: TRBV29-1
size: .

CDR3: CASSLDDRGPETQYF
DNA: TGTGCCAGCAGCTTAGATGACAGGGGTCCAGAGACCCAGTACTTC
J: TRBJ2-5
D: TRBD1
V: TRBV7-8
size: .

CDR3: CASSSTSGNYEQYF
DNA: TGTGCCAGCAGCTCGACTAGCGGAAACTACGAGCAGTACTTC
J: TRBJ2-7
D: TRBD2
V: TRBV27
size: .

CDR3: CASSPRSSGGLYEQYF
DNA: TGTGCCAGCTCACCACGTTCCAGCGGGGGCCTCTACGAGCAGTACTTC
J: TRBJ2-7
D: TRBD2
V: TRBV18
size: .

CDR3: CASSLRGQPNSGANVLTF
DNA: TGTGCCAGCAGCCTCAGGGGCCAGCCTAACTCTGGGGCCAACGTCCTGACTTTC
J: TRBJ2-6
D: .
V: TRBV11-3
size: once

CDR3: CASSSWGGQETQYF
DNA: TGTGCCAGCAGCTCTTGGGGGGGCCAAGAGACCCAGTACTTC
J: TRBJ2-5
D: TRBD2
V: TRBV7-2
size: .

CDR3: CASSWTLSGNTIYF
DNA: TGTGCCAGCAGCTGGACACTCTCTGGAAACACCATATATTTT
J: TRBJ1-3
D: .
V: TRBV5-6
size: once

CDR3: CASSGLRGDNEQFF
DNA: TGTGCCAGCAGCGGCCTCAGGGGTGACAATGAGCAGTTCTTC
J: TRBJ2-1
D: .
V: TRBV9
size: .